This is a list of T cell receptor beta chains from one sample in a study of shared clonotypes between healthy human individuals. Clones were read by immunoSEQ multiplex PCR, and TCRdb kept only the in-frame ones, dropping some. The sample includes a few million clones, just over 90% of them seen just once. Sequences were obtained from naive CD4+ T cells sorted from blood. Every receptor here comes from a man between 18 and 29 years old in good health. The CDR3 runs from the conserved cysteine through the conserved F or W. The D gene is left open where the match is weak. For some rows the clone size is stated as once, few or many, or as a class when expanded; others skip it.

j_call,d_call,clone_size,v_call,cdr3_nt,cdr3_aa
TRBJ2-1,TRBD1,-,TRBV7-2,TGTGCCAGCAGCCAAGGTGGTGGGACAGGGGCCTACAATGAGCAGTTCTTC,CASSQGGGTGAYNEQFF
TRBJ1-5,-,-,TRBV7-2,TGTGCCAGCAGCGCGACAAGGGGGGACAATCAGCCCCAGCATTTT,CASSATRGDNQPQHF
TRBJ2-1,-,-,TRBV27,TGTGCCAGCAGTTTACTGAGGGTTAGCTCCTACAATGAGCAGTTCTTC,CASSLLRVSSYNEQFF
TRBJ2-3,TRBD1,-,TRBV9,TGTGCCAGCAGCCAAACAGACAGGGGGCGGGTAGATACGCAGTATTTT,CASSQTDRGRVDTQYF
TRBJ2-1,-,-,TRBV4-3,TGCGCCAGCAGCCAAGAAGCATTTGTCAGTGAGCAGTTCTTC,CASSQEAFVSEQFF
TRBJ2-7,-,-,TRBV13,TGTGCCAGCAGCTTAGGAGGGGAAATCGACGAGCAGTACTTC,CASSLGGEIDEQYF
TRBJ2-7,-,-,TRBV14,TGTGCCAGCAGCCAAGTGAGGGGCTCTGGGGAGCAGTACTTC,CASSQVRGSGEQYF
TRBJ2-1,TRBD2,-,TRBV14,TGTGCCAGCAGCGAATCCGGGACTAGCGGGACCTACAATGAGCAGTTCTTC,CASSESGTSGTYNEQFF
TRBJ1-3,-,-,TRBV23-1,TGCGCCAGCAGTAGAAGTGGAAACACCATATATTTT,CASSRSGNTIYF
TRBJ1-4,TRBD1,-,TRBV7-2,TGTGCCAGCACCTTACGACAGGGGGGATCGGAAAAACTGTTTTTT,CASTLRQGGSEKLFF
TRBJ1-1,-,-,TRBV7-6,TGTGCCAGCAGCTTAAAGGAAGGGATCCGAGCTTTCTTT,CASSLKEGIRAFF
TRBJ1-1,-,-,TRBV29-1,TGCAGCGTTGAAGGGGGAATAAGGCCGAACACTGAAGCTTTCTTT,CSVEGGIRPNTEAFF
TRBJ2-1,TRBD1,-,TRBV6-1,TGTGCCAGCAGTGAAGTAGGGGGCGCAGGGGATGAGCAGTTCTTC,CASSEVGGAGDEQFF
TRBJ2-1,-,-,TRBV28,TGTGCCAGCATAGAGCAGGGTAACAATGAGCAGTTCTTC,CASIEQGNNEQFF
TRBJ2-1,TRBD2,-,TRBV25-1,TGTGCCAGCAGACGAGCGGGGGGGGGTTCCTACAATGAGCAGTTCTTC,CASRRAGGGSYNEQFF
TRBJ1-3,-,-,TRBV6-6,TGTGCCAGCAGGGATTTGGTTGACTCTGGAAACACCATATATTTT,CASRDLVDSGNTIYF
TRBJ2-7,TRBD1,-,TRBV7-9,TGTGCCAGCAGCTCGGGACAGACCTACGAGCAGTACTTC,CASSSGQTYEQYF
TRBJ2-2,-,-,TRBV2,TGTGCCAGCAGGAGTTGGGGCAGCCTGAACACCGGGGAGCTGTTTTTT,CASRSWGSLNTGELFF
TRBJ1-1,-,few,TRBV2,TGTGCCAGCAGTCAGCGACAGATGAACACTGAAGCTTTCTTT,CASSQRQMNTEAFF
TRBJ1-2,-,-,TRBV10-3,TGTGCCATCAGCCGACAGGAGGAGAACTATGGCTACACCTTC,CAISRQEENYGYTF
TRBJ1-4,-,-,TRBV9,TGTGCCAGCAGCGTACAAGGGGCAGGCGAAAAACTGTTTTTT,CASSVQGAGEKLFF
TRBJ1-1,-,few,TRBV4-1,TGCGCCAGCAGCCAAACAAGACAGACCATGAACACTGAAGCTTTCTTT,CASSQTRQTMNTEAFF
TRBJ2-1,TRBD1,-,TRBV11-2,TGTGCCAGCAGCGCACAGGGGCCAGCCCGGAAGAGGCGGGACAATGAGCAGTTCTTC,CASSAQGPARKRRDNEQFF
TRBJ2-3,-,-,TRBV7-6,TGTGCCAGCAGCTTATATGCGGGGTTGAGCACAGATACGCAGTATTTT,CASSLYAGLSTDTQYF
TRBJ2-1,TRBD1,-,TRBV30,TGTGCCTGGAGTAGGAACAGGGGCGCGAGGAATGAGCAGTTCTTC,CAWSRNRGARNEQFF
TRBJ2-3,TRBD2,-,TRBV9,TGTGCCAGCAGCGTTTCGGGGGGGACAGATACGCAGTATTTT,CASSVSGGTDTQYF
TRBJ2-2,-,-,TRBV5-1,TGCGCCAGCAGCTCCACTAACAGGGATTCGGGCACCGGGGAGCTGTTTTTT,CASSSTNRDSGTGELFF
TRBJ1-2,-,once,TRBV5-1,TGCGCCAGCAGCGCAGAAACAACAGGGTCTGTCGGCTACACCTTC,CASSAETTGSVGYTF
TRBJ2-7,-,-,TRBV5-1,TGCGCCAGCAAACTATCAGGTGCCGAGCAGTACTTC,CASKLSGAEQYF
TRBJ1-5,-,-,TRBV19,TGTGCCAGTAGTCGGCTCGCTAATAGCAATCAGCCCCAGCATTTT,CASSRLANSNQPQHF
TRBJ2-3,-,-,TRBV19,TGTGCCAGTAGTCAGTGGGGAGATACGCAGTATTTT,CASSQWGDTQYF
TRBJ2-7,-,-,TRBV19,TGTGCCAGTAGTATCGGTTGGAGAGAGGACGAGCAGTACTTC,CASSIGWREDEQYF
TRBJ2-5,TRBD2,-,TRBV5-1,TGCGCCAGCAGCCCCTCTAGCGGGAGGGAAGAGACCCAGTACTTC,CASSPSSGREETQYF
TRBJ2-2,TRBD1,-,TRBV9,TGTGCCAGCAGCGACAGAGGGACAGGGGGGAAGAACACCGGGGAGCTGTTTTTT,CASSDRGTGGKNTGELFF
TRBJ1-1,-,-,TRBV12-5,TGTGCTAGTGGTTCCGGGGGCGCTGGGAACACTGAAGCTTTCTTT,CASGSGGAGNTEAFF
TRBJ2-7,TRBD2,-,TRBV11-2,TGTGCCAGCAGCTTAGGTAGCGGGAGGTCCCACGAGCAGTACTTC,CASSLGSGRSHEQYF
TRBJ2-1,TRBD2,-,TRBV7-9,TGTGCCATCCCCCCACGGGCGGGAGGGTTTGAGCAGTTCTTC,CAIPPRAGGFEQFF
TRBJ1-1,-,-,TRBV30,TGTGCCTGGAGCCAACAGGAGAACACTGAAGCTTTCTTT,CAWSQQENTEAFF
TRBJ2-7,-,once,TRBV2,TGTGCCAGCAGTGAGATTTACGAGCAGTACTTC,CASSEIYEQYF
TRBJ2-4,-,once,TRBV5-4,TGTGCCAGCAGCTTGTTGCGAGGAGTGGGAAACATTCAGTACTTC,CASSLLRGVGNIQYF
TRBJ2-5,-,-,TRBV5-1,TGCGCCAGCAGCTCCGGTTCAGGCGGGGAGACCCAGTACTTC,CASSSGSGGETQYF
TRBJ2-3,TRBD1,-,TRBV28,TGTGCCAGCAGGTTGAGCAGGGGGACAGATACGCAGTATTTT,CASRLSRGTDTQYF
TRBJ2-5,TRBD2,once,TRBV7-9,TGTGCCAGCAGCTTAGATCCGGGACTAGCGGGAGGTCCCCAAGAGACCCAGTACTTC,CASSLDPGLAGGPQETQYF
TRBJ2-2,-,-,TRBV18,TGTGCCAGCTCACCACCGGATCCAAGGGTAGTCTCCGGGGAGCTGTTTTTT,CASSPPDPRVVSGELFF
TRBJ2-1,TRBD2,-,TRBV14,TGTGCCAGCAGCCAAGGACTAGCGGGATATGAGCAGTTCTTC,CASSQGLAGYEQFF
TRBJ2-7,-,-,TRBV30,TGTGCCTGGAGCGTCGCAACCTACGAGCAGTACTTC,CAWSVATYEQYF
TRBJ1-1,-,-,TRBV7-2,TGTGCCAGCAGCTTTATGGGGAGTAACGAAGCTTTCTTT,CASSFMGSNEAFF
TRBJ1-2,-,-,TRBV7-9,TGTGCCAGCAGCTCCACAGGGCCCGGCTATGGCTACACCTTC,CASSSTGPGYGYTF
TRBJ2-1,-,-,TRBV19,TGTGCCAGTAGTATTAGTAACCGTTACAATGAGCAGTTCTTC,CASSISNRYNEQFF
TRBJ1-1,-,-,TRBV30,TGTGCCTGGAGCTTGGCAGGGAACACTGAAGCTTTCTTT,CAWSLAGNTEAFF
TRBJ2-1,TRBD1,-,TRBV29-1,TGCAGCGTTTTGGTGGGGACAGGGTTGTTTAATGAGCAGTTCTTC,CSVLVGTGLFNEQFF
TRBJ2-5,TRBD1,-,TRBV7-9,TGTGCCAGCAGCTTAGCGCCGGGACAGGCCATGCAGTACTTC,CASSLAPGQAMQYF
TRBJ1-2,-,-,TRBV18,TGTGCCAGCTCACCCCTCCGGGCCCCGGAAGGCTACACCTTC,CASSPLRAPEGYTF